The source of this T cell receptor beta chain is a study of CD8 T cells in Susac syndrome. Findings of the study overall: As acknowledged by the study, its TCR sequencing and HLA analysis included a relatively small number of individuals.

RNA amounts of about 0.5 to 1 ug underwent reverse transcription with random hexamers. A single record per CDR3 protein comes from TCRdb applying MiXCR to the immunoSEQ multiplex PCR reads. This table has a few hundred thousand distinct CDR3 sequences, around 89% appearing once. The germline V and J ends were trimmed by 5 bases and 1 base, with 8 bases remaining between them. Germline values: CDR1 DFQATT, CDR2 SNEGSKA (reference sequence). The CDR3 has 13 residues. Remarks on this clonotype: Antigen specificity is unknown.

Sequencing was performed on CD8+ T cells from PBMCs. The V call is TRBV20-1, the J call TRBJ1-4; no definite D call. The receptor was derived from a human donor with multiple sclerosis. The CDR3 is CSAQIVTNEKLFF. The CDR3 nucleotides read TGCAGTGCTCAGATCGTAACTAATGAAAAACTGTTTTTT.